A selection of T cell receptor beta chains follows, all from one sample in a study of cytomegalovirus exposure and HLA in healthy donors. TCRdb's copy holds only in-frame clones and misses some; the assay was immunoSEQ multiplex PCR. Seen here are about 140,000 clones, roughly three quarters observed once, and the top ten hold 4.5% to 6%. Sequencing input: PBMCs. The receptors were gathered from a woman between 50 and 59 years old in good health and CMV-seronegative. Each CDR3 is given with its conserved first and last residue. Fields, in order: clone size, D gene, V gene, J gene, CDR3 DNA, CDR3 protein. A D gene is named only where the DNA matches it firmly. Clone size is given for some rows only: seen once, a few or many times, or a class if the clone is expanded.

>NA|TRBD1|TRBV5-1|TRBJ2-7
TGCGCCAGCAGCTGGGTACAGGGGACCACCTACGAGCAGTACTTC
CASSWVQGTTYEQYF
>NA|TRBD1|TRBV27|TRBJ1-2
TGTGCCAGCACCACTTACAGGGGGTCCAGGGCAAACTATGGCTACACCTTC
CASTTYRGSRANYGYTF
>NA|NA|TRBV5-1|TRBJ1-6
TGCGCCAGCAGCTTGGTTCTCGGGTCCCCTGATAATTCACCCCTCCACTTT
CASSLVLGSPDNSPLHF
>NA|TRBD1|TRBV5-6|TRBJ1-2
TGTGCCAGCAGCTTGATGGGACAGGGGAGCTACACCTTC
CASSLMGQGSYTF
>NA|TRBD1|TRBV7-2|TRBJ1-5
TGTGCCAGCAGCTACCAGGGGGCGGGAGATCAGCCCCAGCATTTT
CASSYQGAGDQPQHF
>NA|TRBD1|TRBV18|TRBJ1-2
TGTGCCAGCTCTACTCCGGGACAGGGATATGGCTACACCTTC
CASSTPGQGYGYTF
>NA|NA|TRBV10-2|TRBJ1-1
TGCGCCAGCAGTTCGGGGAACACTGAAGCTTTCTTT
CASSSGNTEAFF
>NA|TRBD1|TRBV4-3|TRBJ1-2
TGCGCCAGCAGCCAAGAAGGGACAGCGACTTATGGCTACACCTTC
CASSQEGTATYGYTF
>NA|NA|TRBV4-3|TRBJ2-7
TGCGCCAGCAGCCAAGATGAGGGCGCAGGTTACGAGCAGTACTTC
CASSQDEGAGYEQYF
>NA|TRBD1|TRBV7-8|TRBJ2-1
TGTGCCAGCAGCATGGGGGACAGGGTCAATGAGCAGTTCTTC
CASSMGDRVNEQFF
>NA|TRBD2|TRBV2|TRBJ2-7
TGTGCCAGCAGTGAAGGTAGGACTAGCGGATCCTACGAGCAGTACTTC
CASSEGRTSGSYEQYF
>NA|TRBD1|TRBV28|TRBJ2-7
TGTGCCAGCAGTCCCCCGGGACAGGCCTCCTACGAGCAGTACTTC
CASSPPGQASYEQYF
>NA|TRBD1|TRBV11-2|TRBJ2-7
TGTGCCAGCAGCGGTGCCCGGGACAGGGTCTCCTACGAGCAGTACTTC
CASSGARDRVSYEQYF
>NA|TRBD1|TRBV11-2|TRBJ1-4
TGTGCCAGCAGCCCCAGGGGGGCCAGGACTAATGAAAAACTGTTTTTT
CASSPRGARTNEKLFF
>once|NA|TRBV7-2|TRBJ2-3
TGTGCCAGCAGCTTCCCCCCAACAGCCTTACAGGGAGATACGCAGTATTTT
CASSFPPTALQGDTQYF
>few|TRBD2|TRBV15|TRBJ2-5
TGTGCCACCAGCACGGAACTAGCGGGGTACCAAGAGACCCAGTACTTC
CATSTELAGYQETQYF
>NA|NA|TRBV5-1|TRBJ2-3
TGCGCCAGCAGCTTGGTTGGGGGGGCTGGCACAGATACGCAGTATTTT
CASSLVGGAGTDTQYF
>NA|NA|TRBV2|TRBJ1-3
TGTGCCAGCAGCGTCCGACAGACCTCTGGAAACACCATATATTTT
CASSVRQTSGNTIYF
>NA|TRBD1|TRBV5-6|TRBJ1-6
TGTGCCAGCAGCTTTGAGACAGGGTGGTCACCCCTCCACTTT
CASSFETGWSPLHF
>few|TRBD1|TRBV30|TRBJ1-6
TGTGCCTGGGGACAGGGCGATTCACCCCTCCACTTT
CAWGQGDSPLHF
>NA|NA|TRBV2|TRBJ1-6
TGTGCCAGCAGTGGGACAGCCGAAGGGGCCCTCCACTTT
CASSGTAEGALHF
>NA|NA|TRBV5-1|TRBJ1-2
TGCGCCAGCAGCCCAGAAAACAGTTTAGTCGGCTACACCTTC
CASSPENSLVGYTF
>NA|NA|TRBV5-1|TRBJ1-2
TGCGCCAGCAGCCCGTTGCAGACAGGTCGTTATGGCTACACCTTC
CASSPLQTGRYGYTF
>NA|TRBD1|TRBV6-5|TRBJ2-4
TGTGCCAGCTACAGTCTACAGGGGAACATTCAGTACTTC
CASYSLQGNIQYF
>NA|TRBD1|TRBV14|TRBJ1-1
TGTGCCAGCAGCCATTTAACGACAGGGGCGTATCTCCCTGAAGCTTTCTTT
CASSHLTTGAYLPEAFF
>NA|TRBD2|TRBV2|TRBJ2-5
TGTGCCAGCAGCTGGGGGGGACAAGAGACCCAGTACTTC
CASSWGGQETQYF
>few|NA|TRBV7-9|TRBJ1-4
TGTGCCAGCAGCCCGAGAGGGGAGGAGGGTGAAAAACTGTTTTTT
CASSPRGEEGEKLFF
>NA|NA|TRBV5-1|TRBJ1-1
TGCGCCAGCAGCTTGGTAGCGAACACTGAAGCTTTCTTT
CASSLVANTEAFF
>NA|NA|TRBV6-6|TRBJ1-6
TGTGCCAGCAGTTACTCGATGCAGGGTTTGGATTCACCCCTCCACTTT
CASSYSMQGLDSPLHF
>few|TRBD2|TRBV4-3|TRBJ2-1
TGCGCCAGCAGCTTTAGCGGGGGGGCCTACAATGAGCAGTTCTTC
CASSFSGGAYNEQFF
>NA|NA|TRBV29-1|TRBJ2-1
TGCAGCGTCGAGAACAATGAGCAGTTCTTC
CSVENNEQFF
>few|TRBD2|TRBV7-2|TRBJ2-3
TGTGCCAGCAGCCATACTAGCGGGGGGGCCTTGAGTCCTTTT
CASSHTSGGALSPF
>NA|NA|TRBV6-4|TRBJ1-5
TGTGCCAGCAGTCTGACAGATAGTCAGCCCCAGCATTTT
CASSLTDSQPQHF
>NA|TRBD1|TRBV19|TRBJ1-2
TGTGCCAGTAGTATCTTGGCAGGGGGCTATGGCTACACCTTC
CASSILAGGYGYTF
>NA|NA|TRBV5-8|TRBJ2-2
TGTGCCAGCAGCTTGGAGCTTGGGGCAACCGGGGAGCTGTTTTTT
CASSLELGATGELFF
>NA|NA|TRBV2|TRBJ2-7
TGTGCCAGCAGTAACCAGGCTCAGTACTTC
CASSNQAQYF
>NA|TRBD1|TRBV2|TRBJ1-2
TGTGCCAGCAGTGAGTGGACAGGGGCCGGTGGCTACACCTTC
CASSEWTGAGGYTF
>NA|TRBD1|TRBV9|TRBJ2-1
TGTGCCAGCAGCGCCCCCCCTTGGGACAGAGACAATGAGCAGTTCTTC
CASSAPPWDRDNEQFF
>NA|TRBD2|TRBV5-4|TRBJ2-1
TGTGCCAGCAGCGCTGGACTAGCGGGGGAGGAGCAGTTCTTC
CASSAGLAGEEQFF
>few|NA|TRBV6-1|TRBJ1-1
TGTGCCAGCGCCGTCTCAGGGTTCTCTGAAGCTTTCTTT
CASAVSGFSEAFF
>once|TRBD1|TRBV11-2|TRBJ2-6
TGTGCCAGCAGCCAACTGAGGGACAGGGGGCATGGGGCCAACGTCCTGACTTTC
CASSQLRDRGHGANVLTF
>NA|TRBD2|TRBV18|TRBJ2-3
TGTGCCAGCTCACCAGTGATTACGACTAGCGGGGAGGGAAATACGCAGTATTTT
CASSPVITTSGEGNTQYF
>NA|TRBD1|TRBV7-9|TRBJ1-1
TGTGCCAGCAGCTTAAGGGGGCCCCAGGGTTCGGAAGCTTTCTTT
CASSLRGPQGSEAFF
>NA|NA|TRBV30|TRBJ1-1
TGTGCCTGGAGTGTTTCGTTCAGGGACACTGAAGCTTTCTTT
CAWSVSFRDTEAFF
>NA|NA|TRBV7-8|TRBJ2-7
TGTGCCAGCAGCTCCAGTGGGACTGCCTACGAGCAGTACTTC
CASSSSGTAYEQYF
>NA|NA|TRBV5-4|TRBJ2-5
TGTGCCAGCAGCCCGGACGTGGGGGCAGCACAAGAGACCCAGTACTTC
CASSPDVGAAQETQYF
>NA|NA|TRBV11-3|TRBJ1-5
TGTGCCAGCAGCTTAGTGTGGACAGATTTAATAGGCAGCAATCAGCCCCAGCATTTT
CASSLVWTDLIGSNQPQHF
>NA|NA|TRBV7-2|TRBJ1-1
TGTGCCAGCAGCTTAGGGGGGCTTGGAGTCACTGAAGCTTTCTTT
CASSLGGLGVTEAFF
>once|NA|TRBV27|TRBJ2-3
TGTGCCAGCACGGGGGTTTACACAGATACGCAGTATTTT
CASTGVYTDTQYF
>NA|NA|TRBV28|TRBJ1-5
TGTGCCAGCAGTTTAGGGGGGTATCTTCAGCCCCAGCATTTT
CASSLGGYLQPQHF